These 31 T cell receptor beta chains were all obtained from the same sample, sequenced in a study of post-analysis software for immune sequencing data (dated by TCRdb to 2015 to 2017). Points the paper makes about the study in general: Patients showed significantly higher frequencies than controls for several TRBV segments, among them TRBV5-6, TRBV5-1 and TRBV20-1.

Libraries were made using PCR. TCRdb shows the sequencer as Illumina HiSeq 2500. To reduce PCR and sequencing biases, unique molecular identifiers were built into the TCR beta cDNA libraries. TCRdb reprocessing: public reads trimmed at Q25 with fastp, clones called with MiXCR, in-frame beta chains kept. Under each unique CDR3 protein, matching rows form one entry showing the most common genes and DNA. For this sample there are 820,000 or so distinct CDR3 sequences; approximately 53% appear just once. Over 4% of the sample belongs to the ten largest clones. No antigen has been identified for these receptors. The sequenced material came from blood. These receptors were collected from a girl aged 10 to 17 with multiple sclerosis.

J is TRBJ2-7 and V is TRBV7-9; D is possibly TRBD1 (6 bases). Trimming took 3 bases from V and 1 from J, leaving 16 bases between them. CDR3 length: 16 amino acids. Germline assignment: CDR1 SEHNR and CDR2 FQNEAQ (reference sequence). The chain's CDR3 is CASSLLGQGRSYEQYF. In DNA form, the CDR3 reads TGTGCCAGCAGCTTGCTAGGGCAGGGGCGATCCTACGAGCAGTACTTC.

The DNA of the CDR3 is TGTGCCAGCAGTTCCCCACTAGCGAGATCCTCCTACGAGCAGTACTTC. It yields the protein CASSSPLARSSYEQYF. The V gene is TRBV6-2 or TRBV6-3, the J gene TRBJ2-7; 7 bases match TRBD2. The CDR3 contains 16 residues. Germline loops: CDR1 MNHEY, CDR2 SVGEGT. With 4 bases clipped from V and 0 bases from J, the junction kept 9 bases outside the gene matches.

V usage is TRBV11-2 and J usage is TRBJ2-5; 12 bases fit TRBD2. This CDR3 region has 16 residues. V shed 4 bases, J shed 13 bases, and the junction held 16 bases outside the gene matches. Germline V gene data show CDR1 as SGHAT and CDR2 as FQNNGV. CDR3 in DNA: TGTGCCAGCAGCTCTTGGACTAGCGGGGAGCAAAACATTCGGTACTTC. Residues: CASSSWTSGEQNIRYF.

This clonotype was detected only a few times. V is TRBV20-1 and J is TRBJ2-3, with D possibly matching TRBD2 (6 bases). The ends were cut back, 7 bases at V and 12 bases at J, with 23 bases in the middle. CDR1 is DFQATT, CDR2 SNEGSKA, per germline (reference sequence). The CDR3 consists of 13 residues. In DNA, the CDR3 is TGCAGTGGTAACCGGGGGATTCAAGAGACCCAGTATTTT. Amino acid sequence: CSGNRGIQETQYF.

CDR3 residues: CASSLGFGEVMEFF. Written as DNA, the CDR3 is TGTGCCAGCAGCTTAGGGTTTGGGGAAGTAATGGAGTTCTTC. This chain connects TRBV11-2 to TRBJ2-1; D remains ambiguous. The germline V gene has CDR1 SGHAT and CDR2 FQNNGV. The CDR3 spans 14 residues. V was cut by 1 base and J by 14 bases, with 18 bases left in between.

CDR3 amino acids: CASLKPTGELFF. The CDR3 bases are TGCGCCAGCCTTAAACCAACCGGGGAGCTGTTTTTT. The chain recombines TRBV10-2 with TRBJ2-2; D is ambiguous. Germline lookup yields CDR1 WSHSY and CDR2 SAAADI. The CDR3 covers 12 residues. V shed 8 bases and J shed 5 bases, with 9 bases lying between them.

This clonotype was detected once. V usage is TRBV7-2 and J usage is TRBJ2-3, with 9 bases lining up with TRBD2. The V gene's germline CDR1 is SGHTA and CDR2 FQGNSA. V gave up 5 bases and J gave up 0 bases; unmatched junction bases: 6. The CDR3 runs to 16 residues. CDR3 sequence: CASSRGLATSTDTQYF. Here the CDR3 DNA reads TGTGCCAGCAGCCGAGGACTAGCGACCAGCACAGATACGCAGTATTTT.

The rearrangement joins TRBV29-1 to TRBJ2-1, with TRBD1 matching over 8 bases. This CDR3 comprises 12 residues. The germline V gene has CDR1 SQVTM and CDR2 ANQGSEA. J was trimmed by 8 bases and V by 3 bases; bases with no gene match: 3. CDR3: CSVDRGLHEQFF. CDR3 nucleotides: TGCAGCGTTGACAGGGGGCTCCATGAGCAGTTCTTC.

This clonotype was seen a few times. The CDR3 DNA reads as TGCGCCAGCAGGGCGGGCCTCCTGTCCTACGAGCAGTACTTC. This translates into CASRAGLLSYEQYF. V is TRBV5-1 and J is TRBJ2-7, with TRBD2 as a possible D gene (5 bases). Germline V lookup: CDR1 SGHRS, CDR2 YFSETQ. The CDR3 runs to 14 residues. Trimming stripped 5 bases from V and 1 base from J, with 13 bases between.

The chain employs TRBV15 and TRBJ1-4; a weak D match, TRBD1 (5 bases). The CDR3 runs 13 residues. Germline CDR1 LNHNV, CDR2 YYDKDF (reference sequence). V lost 0 bases to trimming and J lost 7 bases, with 6 bases between them. CDR3 sequence reads: CATSRDRGEKLFF. CDR3 DNA: TGTGCCACCAGCAGAGATAGGGGTGAAAAACTGTTTTTT. Full variable domain (remainder filled in from reference TRBV15 and TRBJ1-4): DAMVIQNPRYQVTQFGKPVTLSCSQTLNHNVMYWYQQKSSQAPKLLFHYYDKDFNNEADTPDNFQSRRPNTSFCFLDIRSPGLGDTAMYLCATSRDRGEKLFFGSGTQLSVL.

This sequence joins TRBV29-1 and TRBJ2-7; no clear D. In germline, CDR1 is SQVTM, CDR2 ANQGSEA. V was clipped by 7 bases and J by 4 bases, with 17 bases between them. This CDR3 spans 13 amino acids. In nucleotides, the CDR3 is TGCAGCGCTCGTGCCGTTCTGGGGTACGAGCAGTACTTC. It is translated as CSARAVLGYEQYF.

The CDR3 DNA is TGTGCCAGCCTCAGGGAAGGCACAGATACGCAGTATTTT. Its protein product is CASLREGTDTQYF. V and J are TRBV2 and TRBJ2-3; the D gene is possibly TRBD1 (5 bases). This CDR3 comprises 13 residues. The germline V gene encodes CDR1 SNHLY and CDR2 FYNNEI. The V gene lost 8 bases and the J gene lost 1 base, with 10 bases spanning the gap.

The chain uses TRBV6-6 and TRBJ2-3, with D uncertain. V was trimmed by 4 bases and J by 0 bases, leaving 8 bases between them. The germline V gene has CDR1 MNHNY and CDR2 SVGAGI (reference sequence). The CDR3 spans 14 residues. The CDR3 sequence: CASSSSYSTDTQYF. The CDR3 nucleotides read TGTGCCAGCAGTTCAAGCTATAGCACAGATACGCAGTATTTT.

This clonotype was seen more than once but under ten times. The V gene is TRBV6-1, the J gene TRBJ2-6; 12 bases fit TRBD2. CDR3 length: 18 amino acids. Trimming took 5 bases from V and 4 from J; bases not matched to a gene: 9. CDR1 and CDR2 (germline): MNHNS, SASEGT. The CDR3 region has the DNA TGTGCCAGCAGTCCAGCGCTAGCGGGGGGGTTGGGGGCCAACGTCCTGACTTTC. This encodes CASSPALAGGLGANVLTF.

For this clonotype: One junction end does not reproduce the germline sequence, and a read error may be involved. J is TRBJ2-3 and V is TRBV29-1, with 7 bases identical to TRBD2. The CDR3 sequence is 18 residues long. CDR1 is SQVTM, CDR2 ANQGSEA, per germline. The CDR3 DNA reads TGCAGCGTTGACTCGGGAGGCCACTCGGGTCCCCGCACGGATACGCAGTATTTT. The encoded protein is CSVDSGGHSGPRTDTQYF.

The chain employs TRBV28 and TRBJ2-1; 7 positions match TRBD1. The V gene end was trimmed by 5 bases and the J gene end by 4 bases; junction bases not matched to a gene: 5. The CDR3 has 14 residues. Germline lookup yields CDR1 MDHEN and CDR2 SYDVKM. CDR3 bases: TGTGCCAGCAGTCCTGGACAGGAGTACAATGAGCAGTTCTTC. Protein product: CASSPGQEYNEQFF. The variable domain in full, with the rest retrieved from reference TRBV28 and TRBJ2-1, is DVKVTQSSRYLVKRTGEKVFLECVQDMDHENMFWYRQDPGLGLRLIYFSYDVKMKEKGDIPEGYSVSREKKERFSLILESASTNQTSMYLCASSPGQEYNEQFFGPGTRLTVL.

V usage is TRBV5-1 and J usage is TRBJ1-1; no firm D call. The CDR3 runs 12 residues. Germline CDR1 and CDR2: SGHRS and YFSETQ. Trimming took 9 bases from V and 1 from J, leaving 10 bases between them. The CDR3 loop is CATREGNTEAFF. As DNA, the CDR3 is TGCGCCACCCGGGAAGGGAACACTGAAGCTTTCTTT.

This clonotype was observed a single time. The chain uses TRBV4-2 and TRBJ2-5; a weak D match, TRBD1 (6 bases). The J call may be incorrect, as the DNA end agrees better with TRBJ2-7. Germline V gene lookup returns CDR1 LGHNA and CDR2 YNFKEQ. The CDR3 is 17 residues long. CDR3 DNA sequence: TGTGCCAGCAGCCAACCGAAGGGGGAAAGCGCCAAATACGAGCAGTACTTC. It is translated as CASSQPKGESAKYEQYF.

The V and J genes are TRBV20-1 and TRBJ2-5, with a tentative D call TRBD2 (6 bases). Trimming took off 3 bases at V and 11 bases at J, with 13 bases between the two ends. The CDR3 has 11 residues. Germline-derived CDR1 and CDR2 are DFQATT and SNEGSKA (reference sequence). The CDR3 DNA follows: TGCAGTGCTAGGACTACGGGGGAGCAGTACTTC. Encoded protein: CSARTTGEQYF.

This clonotype has more than one count but fewer than ten. The chain links TRBV12-3 or TRBV12-4 to TRBJ2-6; 10 bases line up with TRBD2. The junction had 9 bases not matched to a gene; V was cut back by 4 bases and J by 0 bases. The CDR3 has 19 amino acids. For the CDR3, the DNA is TGTGCCAGCAGTTCGGGATTTAGCGGGAGGACCTCTGGGGCCAACGTCCTGACTTTC. Encoded protein: CASSSGFSGRTSGANVLTF.

This clonotype has only a few counts. This chain joins TRBV12-3 or TRBV12-4 and TRBJ2-1; 12 bases agree with TRBD2. J lost 7 bases, V lost 7 bases, and 14 bases had no gene match. The CDR3 loop spans 17 amino acids. The CDR3 DNA sequence: TGTGCCAGCATTACACTTCTAGCGGGGGGGCCCAATAATGAGCAGTTCTTC. This codes for CASITLLAGGPNNEQFF.

The gene calls are TRBV12-3 or TRBV12-4 and TRBJ2-6, with TRBD1 identical over 9 bases. Germline trimming cut 4 bases from V and 8 bases from J; bases unmatched to any gene: 12. The CDR3 has 17 amino acids. CDR3 region: CASSSGTGFSLTNVLTF. For the CDR3, the DNA is TGTGCCAGCAGTTCCGGGACAGGGTTCTCTTTGACCAACGTCCTGACTTTC.

This clonotype was seen a few times. Here the CDR3 DNA reads TGCGCCAGCAGCGTGCAGGGAGGTGGCTACACCTTC. This sequence encodes CASSVQGGGYTF. The rearrangement uses TRBV5-1 and TRBJ1-2; D may be TRBD1 (5 bases). V lost 4 bases, J lost 7 bases, and 11 bases lay in between. Looked up from germline, CDR1 is SGHRS and CDR2 is YFSETQ. CDR3 length: 12 residues.

This chain connects TRBV12-3 or TRBV12-4 to TRBJ2-1, with 15 nucleotides matching TRBD2. Trimming removed 6 bases from V and 0 bases from J; junction bases left unmatched: 9. The CDR3 sequence is 19 residues long. CDR3 residues: CASRGGLAGGWSSYNEQFF. CDR3 nucleotides: TGTGCCAGCAGGGGGGGACTAGCGGGAGGTTGGAGCTCCTACAATGAGCAGTTCTTC.

V usage is TRBV4-1 and J usage is TRBJ2-7, with 11 positions matching TRBD2. V was clipped by 5 bases and J by 0 bases; unmatched bases: 3. Germline CDR1 is MGHRA and CDR2 is YSYEKL. The CDR3 sequence is 15 residues long. The CDR3 protein is CASSGLAGRSYEQYF. CDR3 DNA: TGCGCCAGCAGCGGACTAGCGGGCCGCTCCTACGAGCAGTACTTC.

The genes are TRBV11-2 and TRBJ2-5; 8 bases are shared with TRBD2. This CDR3 is built from 15 residues. Per germline, CDR1 SGHAT and CDR2 FQNNGV. The J segment lost 13 bases and the V segment lost 4 bases, leaving 17 bases of the junction unmatched. CDR3 DNA sequence: TGTGCCAGCAGCTGGGTAGCGGGGCAATTAAATGAGCGGTACTTC. Translation gives CASSWVAGQLNERYF.

The V and J genes are TRBV12-3 or TRBV12-4 and TRBJ2-5; D is perhaps TRBD2 (6 bases). This CDR3 contains 14 residues. V lost 4 bases, J lost 4 bases, and 13 bases lay in between. The DNA for the CDR3 is TGTGCCAGCAGTTCATGGGACGGGAGAGAGACCCAGTACTTC. Amino acid sequence: CASSSWDGRETQYF.

The chain combines TRBV9 with TRBJ2-3; weak D call: TRBD1 (5 bases). Per the germline V gene, CDR1 is SGDLS and CDR2 is YYNGEE. This CDR3 spans 14 amino acids. Trimming removed 2 bases at V and 4 bases at J, with 11 bases between. Here the CDR3 reads CASSVRVLSDTQYF. The CDR3, as DNA: TGTGCCAGCAGCGTCAGGGTGCTCTCAGATACGCAGTATTTT.

V is TRBV20-1 and J is TRBJ2-7, with TRBD1 identical over 10 bases. The end of the DNA fits TRBJ2-5 better, so the J call may be wrong. CDR3 size: 17 residues. Germline V gene sequence: CDR1 DFQATT, CDR2 SNEGSKA (reference sequence). CDR3 sequence: CSAREATGGQPPPTQYF. The CDR3 region has the DNA TGCAGTGCTAGAGAAGCGACAGGGGGCCAACCACCCCCGACCCAGTACTTC.

The chain is built from TRBV5-1 and TRBJ2-3; D ambiguous. Germline CDR1 is SGHRS and CDR2 is YFSETQ. There are 14 residues in the CDR3. Trimming cost V 4 bases and J 6 bases, with 15 bases left between them. CDR3 DNA sequence: TGCGCCAGCAGCCACGGACCGTTACGGGATACGCAGTATTTT. Protein sequence: CASSHGPLRDTQYF. Based on the CDR3 plus reference TRBV5-1 and TRBJ2-3, the full variable domain is KAGVTQTPRYLIKTRGQQVTLSCSPISGHRSVSWYQQTPGQGLQFLFEYFSETQRNKGNFPGRFSGRQFSNSRSEMNVSTLELGDSALYLCASSHGPLRDTQYFGPGTRLTVL.

In its sample, this clonotype was seen a few times. J is TRBJ2-3 and V is TRBV6-8; 9 nucleotides match TRBD1. The CDR3 is 14 residues long. With 6 bases clipped from V and 4 bases from J, the junction kept 5 bases outside the gene matches. Germline V gene lookup returns CDR1 MNHGY and CDR2 SAAAGT. CDR3 amino acids: CASSSDRGADTQYF. CDR3 coding DNA: TGTGCCAGCAGCTCGGACAGGGGCGCAGATACGCAGTATTTT.